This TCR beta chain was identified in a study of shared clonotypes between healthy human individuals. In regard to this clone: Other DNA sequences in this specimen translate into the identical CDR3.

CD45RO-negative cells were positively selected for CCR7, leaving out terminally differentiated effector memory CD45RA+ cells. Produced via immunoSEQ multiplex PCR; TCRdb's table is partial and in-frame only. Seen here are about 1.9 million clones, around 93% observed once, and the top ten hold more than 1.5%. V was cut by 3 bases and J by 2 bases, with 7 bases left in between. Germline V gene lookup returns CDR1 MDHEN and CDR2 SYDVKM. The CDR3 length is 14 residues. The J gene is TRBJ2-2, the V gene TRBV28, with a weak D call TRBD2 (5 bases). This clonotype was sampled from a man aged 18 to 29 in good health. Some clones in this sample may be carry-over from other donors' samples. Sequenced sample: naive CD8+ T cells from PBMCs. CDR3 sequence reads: CASSFTGNTGELFF. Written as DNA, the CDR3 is TGTGCCAGCAGTTTCACGGGAAACACCGGGGAGCTGTTTTTT.